This TCR beta chain was retrieved from a study of patients and donors after allogeneic stem cell transplantation. There are 16 residues in the CDR3. The germline V gene encodes CDR1 SGHRS and CDR2 YFSETQ. Trimming at V came to 4 bases and at J to 8 bases, leaving 14 bases not matched to a gene. TCRdb fed the RT-PCR reads into MiXCR, producing one record per CDR3 protein. There are some 150,000 distinct CDR3 sequences in the sample; over 30% occur only once, and about 50% lies in the top ten. Sequencing was done on a sample of blood, either unsorted or a sorted T cell fraction (not recorded which). The sequence derives from a human donor who was either an allogeneic HSCT recipient or a stem cell or donor lymphocyte infusion donor (not recorded which). It is not recorded whose cells these are; they may come from a transplant donor. This chain connects TRBV5-1 to TRBJ2-1; TRBD2 matches 8 bases. The CDR3 nucleotides are TGCGCCAGCAGCCCACCGGCCAAGCGGGGGTTCGATGAGCAGTTCTTC. This translates into CASSPPAKRGFDEQFF. Together with reference TRBV5-1 and TRBJ2-1, the CDR3 gives the full variable domain: KAGVTQTPRYLIKTRGQQVTLSCSPISGHRSVSWYQQTPGQGLQFLFEYFSETQRNKGNFPGRFSGRQFSNSRSEMNVSTLELGDSALYLCASSPPAKRGFDEQFFGPGTRLTVL.